The T cell receptor beta chain described here comes from a study of blood T cell repertoires in COVID-19. Study-level information: The samples span acute and convalescent COVID-19 from the United States, Italy and Spain. Sample material is recorded as cDNA or gDNA derived from T cells, B-cell-depleted T cells, or PBMCs.

In the authors' methods: Amplification of reference gene primers provided the estimated nucleated cell counts. Some clones are missing from TCRdb's copy, which holds only in-frame ones; the method was immunoSEQ multiplex PCR. The V and J calls and clone size come from that table; D and trimming were worked out from the DNA. The sample has about 120,000 clones; 82% are singletons. CDR1 WNHNN and CDR2 SYGVQD come from the germline V gene (reference sequence). The V gene lost 2 bases and the J gene lost 10 bases, with 9 bases spanning the gap. The CDR3 sequence is 13 residues long. This receptor was identified in a human donor in a cohort sampled during active COVID-19. The chain carries TRBV10-1 and TRBJ1-6; D possibly corresponds to TRBD1 (6 bases). The source material was peripheral blood. The CDR3, as DNA: TGCGCCAGCAGTGAGGGACAGACGTCACCCCTCCACTTT. Translating gives CASSEGQTSPLHF.